This TCR beta chain appears in the sequencing data of a study of blood T cell repertoires in COVID-19. CDR3 length equals 14 residues. Germline V gene sequence: CDR1 SEHNR, CDR2 FQNEAQ (reference sequence). The trim removed 4 bases at V and 7 bases at J, leaving 6 bases unmatched. In the original processing: The assay estimated nucleated cells by amplifying reference gene primers. Some clones are missing from TCRdb's copy, which holds only in-frame ones; the method was immunoSEQ multiplex PCR. The V and J calls and clone size are taken from that table; D and trimming were inferred from the DNA. The repertoire holds 150,000 to 160,000 clones, with 65% to 90% as singletons.

The source of this sequence is a woman aged 55-70 years with COVID-19, enrolled during active disease. The specimen sequenced was peripheral blood. The chain carries TRBV7-9 and TRBJ1-5, with 8 bases matching TRBD1. The CDR3 is CASSSGGSRQPQHF. The CDR3 nucleotides read TGTGCCAGCAGCTCAGGGGGCTCTCGGCAGCCCCAGCATTTT.